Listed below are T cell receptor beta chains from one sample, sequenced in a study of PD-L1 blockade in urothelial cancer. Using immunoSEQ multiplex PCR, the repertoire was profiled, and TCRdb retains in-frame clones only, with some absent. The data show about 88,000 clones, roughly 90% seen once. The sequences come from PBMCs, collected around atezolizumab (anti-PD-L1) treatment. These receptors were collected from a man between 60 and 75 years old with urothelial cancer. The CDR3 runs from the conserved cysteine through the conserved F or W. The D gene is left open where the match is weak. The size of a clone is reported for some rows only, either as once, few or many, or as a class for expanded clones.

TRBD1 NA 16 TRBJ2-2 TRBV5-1 TGCGCCAGCAGCGCCCAGGGACAGGGGGTTACCGGGGAGCTGTTTTTT CASSAQGQGVTGELFF
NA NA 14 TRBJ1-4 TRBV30 TGTGCCTGGAGTGTACTGGGGCTAAATGAAAAACTGTTTTTT CAWSVLGLNEKLFF
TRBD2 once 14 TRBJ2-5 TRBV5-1 TGCGCCAGCAGCGTGACTAGCGGCTCAGAGACCCAGTACTTC CASSVTSGSETQYF
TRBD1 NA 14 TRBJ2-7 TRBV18 TGTGCCAGCTCAGCACAACAGGGGGCGTACGAGCAGTACTTC CASSAQQGAYEQYF
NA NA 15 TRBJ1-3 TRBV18 TGTGCCAGCTCACTAGGGGCCGCGCCTGGAAACACCATATATTTT CASSLGAAPGNTIYF
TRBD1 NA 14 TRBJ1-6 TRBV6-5 TGTGCCAGCAGACTCGACAGGGCTTGGTCACCCCTCCACTTT CASRLDRAWSPLHF
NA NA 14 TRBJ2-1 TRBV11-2 TGTGCCAGCAGCTTAGTGCCTAGCGCTAATGAGCAGTTCTTC CASSLVPSANEQFF
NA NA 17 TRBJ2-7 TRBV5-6 TGTGCCAGCAGCTTGTCAGGGGGAGGCGGGGCCCTCTACGAGCAGTACTTC CASSLSGGGGALYEQYF
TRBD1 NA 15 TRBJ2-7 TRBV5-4 TGTGCCAGCAGCCCAACGGGACAGGGCAGGTACGAGCAGTACTTC CASSPTGQGRYEQYF
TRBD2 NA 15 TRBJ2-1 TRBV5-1 TGCGCCAGCAGCTTGGGGAGCGGGAGCAACAATGAGCAGTTCTTC CASSLGSGSNNEQFF
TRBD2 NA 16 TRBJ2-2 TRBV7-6 TGTGCCAGCAGCTTAAGGGCTAGCGGTTCCGCCGGGGAGCTGTTTTTT CASSLRASGSAGELFF
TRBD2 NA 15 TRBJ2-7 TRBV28 TGTGCCAGCAGTCCCACGGGACTAGCTAAGTACGAGCAGTACTTC CASSPTGLAKYEQYF
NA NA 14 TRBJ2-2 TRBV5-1 TGCGCCAGCAGCTTACTAGAGACAACCGGGGAGCTGTTTTTT CASSLLETTGELFF